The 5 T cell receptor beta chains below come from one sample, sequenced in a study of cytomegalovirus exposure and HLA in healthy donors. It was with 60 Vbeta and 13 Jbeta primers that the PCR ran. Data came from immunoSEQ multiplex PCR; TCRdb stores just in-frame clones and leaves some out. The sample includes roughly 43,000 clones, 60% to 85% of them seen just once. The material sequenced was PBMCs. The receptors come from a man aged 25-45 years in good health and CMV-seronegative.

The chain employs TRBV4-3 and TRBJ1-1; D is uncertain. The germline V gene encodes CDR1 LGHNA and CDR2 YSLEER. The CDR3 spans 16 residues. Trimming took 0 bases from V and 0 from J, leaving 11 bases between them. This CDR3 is CASSQDPGSVNTEAFF. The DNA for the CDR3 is TGCGCCAGCAGCCAAGATCCCGGCAGCGTGAACACTGAAGCTTTCTTT.

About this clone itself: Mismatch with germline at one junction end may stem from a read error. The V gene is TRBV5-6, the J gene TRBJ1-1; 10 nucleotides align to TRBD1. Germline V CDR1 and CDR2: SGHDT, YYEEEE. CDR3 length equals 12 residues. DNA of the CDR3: TGTGCCAGCAGCTTACCGGGACAGGGGTTGTCTTTT. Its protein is CASSLPGQGLSF. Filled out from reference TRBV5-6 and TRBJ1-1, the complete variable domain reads DAGVTQSPTHLIKTRGQQVTLRCSPKSGHDTVSWYQQALGQGPQFIFQYYEEEERQRGNFPDRFSGHQFPNYSSELNVNALLLGDSALYLCASSLPGQGLSFGQGTRLTVV.

The DNA of the CDR3 is TGTGCCAGCAGACAGTCCTATAGCAATCAGCCCCAGCATTTT. Translated: CASRQSYSNQPQHF. This chain links TRBV6-1 with TRBJ1-5, with no clear D. This CDR3 has 14 amino acids. Germline assignment: CDR1 MNHNS and CDR2 SASEGT. With 6 bases removed from V and 0 bases from J, the gap between germline ends came to 9 bases.

The CDR3 loop reads CASNTVSYEQYF. In DNA form, the CDR3 reads TGTGCCAGCAATACGGTTTCCTACGAGCAGTACTTC. V and J are TRBV28 and TRBJ2-7; no reliable D call. Trimming left V 7 bases short and J 1 base short, with 8 bases between. The germline V gene has CDR1 MDHEN and CDR2 SYDVKM. CDR3 length: 12 amino acids.

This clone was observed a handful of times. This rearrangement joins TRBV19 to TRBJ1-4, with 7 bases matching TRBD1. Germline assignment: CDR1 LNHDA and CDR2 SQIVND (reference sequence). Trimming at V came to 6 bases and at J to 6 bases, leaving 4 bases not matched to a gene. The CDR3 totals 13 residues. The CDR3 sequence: CASRDRVDEKLFF. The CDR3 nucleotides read TGTGCCAGTAGAGACAGGGTAGATGAAAAACTGTTTTTT. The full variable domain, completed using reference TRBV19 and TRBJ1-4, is DGGITQSPKYLFRKEGQNVTLSCEQNLNHDAMYWYRQDPGQGLRLIYYSQIVNDFQKGDIAEGYSVSREKKESFPLTVTSAQKNPTAFYLCASRDRVDEKLFFGSGTQLSVL.